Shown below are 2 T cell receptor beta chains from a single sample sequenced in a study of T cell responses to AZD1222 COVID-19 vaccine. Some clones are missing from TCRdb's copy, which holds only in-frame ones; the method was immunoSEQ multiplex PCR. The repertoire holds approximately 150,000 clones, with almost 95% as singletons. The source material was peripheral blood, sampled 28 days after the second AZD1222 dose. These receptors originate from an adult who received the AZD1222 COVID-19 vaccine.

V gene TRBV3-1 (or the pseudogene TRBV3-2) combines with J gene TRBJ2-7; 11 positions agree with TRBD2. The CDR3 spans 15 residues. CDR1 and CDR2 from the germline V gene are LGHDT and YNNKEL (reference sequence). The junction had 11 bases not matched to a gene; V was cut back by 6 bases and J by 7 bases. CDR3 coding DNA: TGTGCCAGCAGGGGGCGACTAGCGGGACTTTATGAGCAGTACTTC. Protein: CASRGRLAGLYEQYF.

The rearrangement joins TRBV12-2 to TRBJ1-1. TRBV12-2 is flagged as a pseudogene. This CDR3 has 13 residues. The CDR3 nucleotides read TGTGCAAGTCGCTTAGCGGAGAACACTGAAGCTTTCTTT. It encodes CASRLAENTEAFF.